The 32 T cell receptor beta chains below were found in one sample sequenced in a study of shared clonotypes between healthy human individuals. Some clones are missing from TCRdb's copy, which holds only in-frame ones; the method was immunoSEQ multiplex PCR. The repertoire consists of over 2 million clones, with roughly 96% occurring once and the leading ten covering around 0.13%. Material: naive CD4+ T cells sorted from blood. Documented subset: CD45RA+ positively selected. Source of these receptors: a young man in good health.

The chain couples TRBV6-1 to TRBJ2-7; maybe TRBD1 (5 bases). V was pared by 7 bases and J by 4 bases, with 17 bases between. The CDR3 totals 14 residues. Germline-derived CDR1 and CDR2 are MNHNS and SASEGT. CDR3 sequence reads: CASKLQGNHYEQYF. CDR3 sequence (DNA): TGTGCCAGCAAACTCCAGGGTAATCATTACGAGCAGTACTTC.

This clone was recorded once. The V call is TRBV11-2, the J call TRBJ1-3, with D perhaps matching TRBD1 (5 bases). The V end lost 10 bases, the J end lost 9 bases, and 22 bases lay between the germline ends. The CDR3 sequence is 14 residues long. The germline V gene encodes CDR1 SGHAT and CDR2 FQNNGV. The CDR3 nucleotides read TGTGCCACCTCCCTGGCGGGACCTCCAGGCACCATATATTTT. It is translated as CATSLAGPPGTIYF.

This chain uses TRBV18 with TRBJ1-1; D is ambiguous. CDR3 size: 13 residues. CDR1 KGHSH and CDR2 LQKENI come from the germline V gene. Trimming left V 6 bases short and J 1 base short, with 9 bases between. The CDR3 sequence is CASSLLPNTEAFF. In nucleotides, the CDR3 is TGTGCCAGCTCTCTCCTTCCGAACACTGAAGCTTTCTTT. Full variable domain (rest looked up from reference TRBV18 and TRBJ1-1): NAGVMQNPRHLVRRRGQEARLRCSPMKGHSHVYWYRQLPEEGLKFMVYLQKENIIDESGMPKERFSAEFPKEGPSILRIQQVVRGDSAAYFCASSLLPNTEAFFGQGTRLTVV.

The rearrangement links TRBV15 to TRBJ1-1; D unresolved. There are 14 residues in the CDR3. V was trimmed by 0 bases and J by 11 bases, leaving 16 bases between them. Germline lookup yields CDR1 LNHNV and CDR2 YYDKDF (reference sequence). The CDR3 bases are TGTGCCACCAGCAGAGATCGGGCACCGGGAGGCGCTTTCTTT. Translating gives CATSRDRAPGGAFF.

The count of this clone is one. The chain is built from TRBV6-1 and TRBJ2-5; D may match TRBD1 or TRBD2 (6 bases each). The CDR3 has 13 amino acids. V shed 6 bases and J shed 1 base, with 9 bases lying between them. Germline V lookup: CDR1 MNHNS, CDR2 SASEGT. CDR3: CASRRGAQETQYF. The CDR3 coding sequence is TGTGCCAGCAGAAGGGGGGCCCAAGAGACCCAGTACTTC.

The chain recombines TRBV5-1 with TRBJ2-1; 11 bases match TRBD2. V lost 2 bases and J lost 7; bases outside the gene matches: 5. This CDR3 contains 15 residues. The germline gives CDR1 SGHRS, CDR2 YFSETQ. The CDR3 region has the DNA TGCGCCAGCAGCTTTAGCGGGGGGGCCTGGAATGAGCAGTTCTTC. It yields the protein CASSFSGGAWNEQFF.

V and J are TRBV5-4 and TRBJ1-2; TRBD1 matches 9 bases. The trim removed 8 bases at V and 5 bases at J, leaving 4 bases unmatched. The CDR3 has 12 amino acids. Germline V lookup: CDR1 SGHNT, CDR2 YYREEE (reference sequence). CDR3 residues: CASGQGLYGYTF. The DNA of the CDR3 is TGTGCCAGTGGACAGGGGCTATATGGCTACACCTTC.

V and J are TRBV6-5 and TRBJ1-5; D is possibly TRBD1 (6 bases). The CDR3 consists of 15 residues. Trimming left V 8 bases short and J 0 bases short, with 14 bases between. Germline V gene lookup returns CDR1 MNHEY and CDR2 SVGAGI. Here the CDR3 reads CASGRGGDSNQPQHF. The CDR3, as DNA: TGTGCCAGCGGCAGGGGTGGAGATAGCAATCAGCCCCAGCATTTT.

A single count supports this clone. V and J are TRBV10-1 and TRBJ2-5; TRBD1 matches at 12 bases. J gave up 5 bases and V 4 bases, and 2 bases lay outside the gene matches. The CDR3 covers 14 residues. Germline values: CDR1 WNHNN, CDR2 SYGVQD (reference sequence). CDR3 sequence (DNA): TGCGCCAGCAGTGGGGACAGGGGGCTGGAGACCCAGTACTTC. This encodes CASSGDRGLETQYF.

V gene TRBV7-9 combines with J gene TRBJ2-1; 15 nucleotides line up with TRBD2. The V segment lost 6 bases and the J segment 14 bases; nucleotides outside the gene matches: 14. The CDR3 covers 16 residues. The germline gives CDR1 SEHNR, CDR2 FQNEAQ (reference sequence). The CDR3 region is CASSSPGLAGGTKKFF. The CDR3 nucleotides read TGTGCCAGCAGTTCACCGGGACTAGCGGGGGGCACGAAAAAGTTCTTC.

V is TRBV5-1 and J is TRBJ1-4; no reliable D call. In germline, CDR1 is SGHRS, CDR2 YFSETQ. The V and J ends lost 0 bases and 8 bases respectively, with 17 bases between them. There are 16 residues in the CDR3. In DNA, the CDR3 is TGCGCCAGCAGCTTGGGGGAGGTACCTTTGGGAGAAAAACTGTTTTTT. Translating it yields CASSLGEVPLGEKLFF.

This chain connects TRBV9 to TRBJ2-5; 11 bases agree with TRBD2. The CDR3 is 14 amino acids. Trimming cost V 4 bases and J 3 bases; bases outside gene matches: 2. Germline V gene lookup returns CDR1 SGDLS and CDR2 YYNGEE. DNA of the CDR3: TGTGCCAGCAGCAAGGGACTAGCGGAAGAGACCCAGTACTTC. Its protein product is CASSKGLAEETQYF.

V gene TRBV19 combines with J gene TRBJ2-5, with 13 positions matching TRBD2. Germline CDR1 LNHDA, CDR2 SQIVND (reference sequence). With 3 bases clipped from V and 5 bases from J, the junction kept 15 bases outside the gene matches. The CDR3 covers 19 residues. The CDR3 sequence: CASSIGVGLAGARVETQYF. CDR3 DNA: TGTGCCAGTAGTATTGGGGTCGGACTAGCGGGAGCTAGGGTGGAGACCCAGTACTTC.

The chain employs TRBV6-5 and TRBJ2-7, with a weak D call TRBD2 (6 bases). The germline gives CDR1 MNHEY, CDR2 SVGAGI. The CDR3 spans 16 residues. V lost 0 bases to trimming and J lost 1 base, with 13 bases between them. CDR3 protein: CASSYSGSSGSYEQYF. CDR3 nucleotide sequence: TGTGCCAGCAGTTACTCAGGGAGTAGCGGTTCCTACGAGCAGTACTTC.

This clone was seen once. The V call is TRBV18, the J call TRBJ2-7; no clear D. V lost 2 bases, J lost 4 bases, and 9 bases lay in between. The CDR3 spans 13 residues. The germline gives CDR1 KGHSH, CDR2 LQKENI. CDR3 amino acids: CASSPKQAYEQYF. The CDR3 bases are TGTGCCAGCTCACCAAAACAAGCGTACGAGCAGTACTTC.

The chain carries TRBV7-2 and TRBJ1-1; tentative D call: TRBD1 (5 bases). Germline CDR1 and CDR2: SGHTA and FQGNSA. Between the trimmed V and J ends, which lost 1 base and 3 bases, there was a span of 6 bases. The CDR3 loop spans 13 amino acids. The CDR3 bases are TGTGCCAGCAGCTTAGTGGGGGACACTGAAGCTTTCTTT. It is translated as CASSLVGDTEAFF. Based on the CDR3 plus reference TRBV7-2 and TRBJ1-1, the full variable domain is GAGVSQSPSNKVTEKGKDVELRCDPISGHTALYWYRQSLGQGLEFLIYFQGNSAPDKSGLPSDRFSAERTGGSVSTLTIQRTQQEDSAVYLCASSLVGDTEAFFGQGTRLTVV.

This clone was counted a single time. Other DNA sequences in the sample encode the same CDR3. The chain has TRBV6-1 and TRBJ1-5; D unclear. The CDR3 has 12 residues. Per germline, CDR1 MNHNS and CDR2 SASEGT. The ends were cut back, 3 bases at V and 2 bases at J, with 2 bases in the middle. The CDR3 protein is CASSDRNQPQHF. CDR3 in DNA: TGTGCCAGCAGTGACCGCAATCAGCCCCAGCATTTT.

The chain employs TRBV29-1 and TRBJ2-3; D possibly corresponds to TRBD2 (6 bases). The V gene lost 2 bases and the J gene lost 3 bases, with 21 bases spanning the gap. The CDR3 spans 17 residues. Per the germline V gene, CDR1 is SQVTM and CDR2 is ANQGSEA. DNA for the CDR3: TGCAGCGTTGAATTCCGGACTATCACCGGGCAGACAGATACGCAGTATTTT. Translation: CSVEFRTITGQTDTQYF.

The V and J genes are TRBV28 and TRBJ2-7; 8 bases map to TRBD1. CDR3 length: 14 amino acids. V shed 6 bases and J 1 base; nucleotides not matched to a gene: 5. Germline V gene sequence: CDR1 MDHEN, CDR2 SYDVKM. CDR3 protein: CASRRTGHSYEQYF. CDR3 DNA: TGTGCCAGCAGACGGACAGGGCATTCCTACGAGCAGTACTTC. The variable domain in full, completed from reference TRBV28 and TRBJ2-7, reads DVKVTQSSRYLVKRTGEKVFLECVQDMDHENMFWYRQDPGLGLRLIYFSYDVKMKEKGDIPEGYSVSREKKERFSLILESASTNQTSMYLCASRRTGHSYEQYFGPGTRLTVT.

This clone appeared once. The chain links TRBV7-9 to TRBJ1-2; the D gene is possibly TRBD1 (5 bases). V was cut by 6 bases and J by 4 bases, with 27 bases left in between. Looked up from germline, CDR1 is SEHNR and CDR2 is FQNEAQ (reference sequence). This CDR3 is 18 amino acids long. CDR3 in amino acids: CASSGGGPKPSQGYGYTF. For the CDR3, the DNA is TGTGCCAGCAGTGGAGGAGGGCCAAAACCCTCCCAGGGCTATGGCTACACCTTC.

The chain has TRBV28 and TRBJ1-2; no clear D. Per the germline V gene, CDR1 is MDHEN and CDR2 is SYDVKM. This CDR3 comprises 13 residues. The V gene lost 8 bases and the J gene lost 4 bases, with 14 bases spanning the gap. The CDR3 sequence is CASSGGLGYGYTF. CDR3 nucleotide sequence: TGTGCCAGCTCGGGAGGTCTTGGCTATGGCTACACCTTC.

The V and J genes are TRBV28 and TRBJ1-3; D remains unclear. The CDR3 loop spans 15 amino acids. Trimming stripped 4 bases from V and 0 bases from J, with 10 bases between. Germline loops: CDR1 MDHEN, CDR2 SYDVKM. As DNA, the CDR3 is TGTGCCAGCAGTTCCGCCGGACCCTCTGGAAACACCATATATTTT. This codes for CASSSAGPSGNTIYF. Using reference TRBV28 and TRBJ1-3 for the parts outside the CDR3, the full variable domain is DVKVTQSSRYLVKRTGEKVFLECVQDMDHENMFWYRQDPGLGLRLIYFSYDVKMKEKGDIPEGYSVSREKKERFSLILESASTNQTSMYLCASSSAGPSGNTIYFGEGSWLTVV.

This rearrangement joins TRBV6-5 to TRBJ1-5, with D possibly matching TRBD1 (5 bases). Per germline, CDR1 MNHEY and CDR2 SVGAGI. The CDR3 runs 11 residues. Trimming stripped 8 bases from V and 10 bases from J, with 12 bases between. The CDR3 DNA reads as TGTGCCAGCGGAGGGGTTCCTCCCCAGCATTTT. Its translation is CASGGVPPQHF.

The gene calls are TRBV20-1 and TRBJ1-1; no clear D. CDR1 and CDR2 (germline): DFQATT, SNEGSKA (reference sequence). The CDR3 runs to 11 residues. The V gene lost 6 bases and the J gene lost 6 bases, with 11 bases spanning the gap. The CDR3 sequence is CSALGGPEAFF. The CDR3 DNA is TGCAGTGCCCTGGGTGGGCCTGAAGCTTTCTTT.

V and J are TRBV18 and TRBJ1-5; D remains unclear. V was clipped by 4 bases and J by 5 bases, with 12 bases between them. The CDR3 is 14 amino acids. Germline assignment: CDR1 KGHSH and CDR2 LQKENI. The DNA for the CDR3 is TGTGCCAGCTCACTCCAAGGGCAGGATCAGCCCCAGCATTTT. Protein: CASSLQGQDQPQHF.

The chain combines TRBV5-4 with TRBJ2-7; 8 nucleotides match TRBD1. The CDR3 is made up of 15 amino acids. The germline CDR1 and CDR2 sequences are SGHNT and YYREEE (reference sequence). Germline trimming cut 3 bases from V and 0 bases from J; bases unmatched to any gene: 5. The CDR3 DNA reads TGTGCCAGCAGCTCTCACAGGGGGAGCTCCTACGAGCAGTACTTC. Residues: CASSSHRGSSYEQYF.

This chain links TRBV21-1 with TRBJ1-4. TRBV21-1 is described as a pseudogene. This CDR3 is built from 14 residues. The chain's CDR3 is CASSKGLINEKLFF. CDR3 sequence (DNA): TGTGCCAGCAGCAAAGGTCTGATTAATGAAAAACTGTTTTTT.

The rearrangement joins TRBV25-1 to TRBJ2-7, with 10 bases aligning to TRBD2. Germline V gene sequence: CDR1 MGHDK, CDR2 SYGVNS. V lost 8 bases, J lost 7 bases, and 11 bases stayed unmatched. The CDR3 spans 14 residues. CDR3 residues: CASSSSGSLREQYF. CDR3 sequence (DNA): TGTGCCAGCTCATCTAGCGGGAGCTTAAGGGAGCAGTACTTC.

The chain carries TRBV28 and TRBJ1-4; D gene uncertain. This CDR3 has 17 amino acids. The V gene's germline CDR1 is MDHEN and CDR2 SYDVKM. Trimming stripped 4 bases from V and 1 base from J, with 16 bases between. The CDR3 loop reads CASSSLRDRGTNEKLFF. CDR3 in DNA: TGTGCCAGCAGTTCCCTGAGGGATCGGGGAACTAATGAAAAACTGTTTTTT.

V and J are TRBV2 and TRBJ2-2; D gene ambiguous. The CDR3 runs to 13 residues. Trimming stripped 7 bases from V and 1 base from J, with 7 bases between. Germline values: CDR1 SNHLY, CDR2 FYNNEI. In DNA, the CDR3 is TGTGCCAGCACAAGGCAGAACACCGGGGAGCTGTTTTTT. Protein sequence: CASTRQNTGELFF.

The CDR3 spells CASTPPMGQGWTNEKLFF. The DNA of the CDR3 is TGTGCCAGCACCCCGCCCATGGGACAGGGATGGACTAATGAAAAACTGTTTTTT. This sequence joins TRBV28 and TRBJ1-4, with 9 bases that match TRBD1. Per germline, CDR1 MDHEN and CDR2 SYDVKM. The CDR3 sequence is 18 residues long. V lost 7 bases to trimming and J lost 2 bases; unmatched junction nucleotides: 14.

This clone was detected once. The V and J genes are TRBV29-1 and TRBJ1-2; 7 nucleotides line up with TRBD1. This CDR3 contains 13 residues. The trim removed 6 bases at V and 4 bases at J, leaving 8 bases unmatched. Germline CDR1 is SQVTM and CDR2 is ANQGSEA. The chain's CDR3 is CSVSDRVGYGYTF. The CDR3 coding sequence is TGCAGCGTCTCAGACAGGGTTGGCTATGGCTACACCTTC.